This entry describes one T cell receptor beta chain. No antigen is known for it. Sequencing was carried out with an Illumina HiSeq 2000. TCR beta cDNA libraries were prepared using 5'RACE template switching, which introduced a universal primer site and unique molecular identifiers. Synthesis of cDNA was primed from the TCR beta constant segment and was followed by two consecutive PCR amplification steps. The paper's data handling went like this. MIGEC handled demultiplexing of the reads and grouping by UMI, while MiTCR was used to assemble and quantify clonotypes. To remove erroneous sequences, TCR cDNA sequences were retained only when supported by two or more reads. Downstream repertoire analysis used the tcR package, and clonotypes were matched across fractions by CDR3 nucleotide sequence plus V segment. Antigen specificity was annotated against VDJdb with VDJmatch, allowing one amino acid substitution in CDR3. TCRdb reprocessed the reads and lists each CDR3 protein sequence as a single entry, with no DNA. These V and J calls rely on TCRdb rather than the paper's analysis. The sample's own table lists about 260,000 distinct CDR3 sequences. The ten biggest clones cover under 0.5% of the sample.

The sample is drawn from a study of T cells expressing NK-cell markers (dated by TCRdb to between 2020 and 2021). Broadly, across the study: TCR beta-chain repertoires were profiled in sorted CD3+CD56+NKG2C+, CD3+CD56+NKG2C- and CD3+CD56-NKG2C+ T-cell subsets from eight donors. Among the eight sequenced donors, only one was HCMV-seronegative, while the other seven were HCMV-seropositive. The eight sequenced donors were randomly selected healthy volunteers, three men and five women. Sequencing of the libraries produced 2 x 150 bp reads on Illumina HiSeq 2000/2500, MiSeq or NextSeq.

HCMV serostatus was determined by detecting HCMV-specific IgG in serum with a commercial ELISA kit. Peripheral blood mononuclear cells were isolated from blood by Ficoll density gradient centrifugation. Paper-wide results and their limitations: In several donors, the dominant CD3+CD56+NKG2C+ clonotypes ranked among the top 10 CD8+ clonotypes, making up about 1.0-7.0% of CD8+ T cells. Those dominant clonotypes were again the most abundant among CD3+CD56-NKG2C+ cells in a few donors, at about 28.3-60.1%. Whether the expanded NKG2C-expressing T cell clones were specific for HCMV antigens was left unclear.

The germline V gene yields MNHNS for CDR1 and SASEGT for CDR2. Including cysteine and phenylalanine, the CDR3 has 13 amino acids. DNA is not on record. Rearrangement joined TRBV6-1 to TRBJ2-7. Material: blood T cells: a sorted CD56 or NKG2C T cell subset, CD4+ or CD8+ T cells, or bulk PBMC T cells (not recorded which). The TCR was taken from a young man in good health. Donor details come from another sample of the same person, matched by shared clones. The CDR3: CASRVSNTYEQYF.